These 8 T cell receptor beta chains came from one sample sequenced in a study of cytomegalovirus exposure and HLA in healthy donors (dated 2017 in TCRdb). Receptor libraries were prepared by the immunoSEQ multiplex PCR assay. For the multiplex PCR, a mixture combining 60 forward primers for TCR Vbeta segments and 13 reverse primers for TCR Jbeta segments was used. TCRdb carries this immuneACCESS record with in-frame sequences only. Its versions omit some clonotypes, under half of them owing to an unresolved V gene in the studies checked, with the rest unexplained. Here the sample has under 200,000 clones; 77% occur a single time. The ten most abundant clones make up around 3.2% of the sample. Sequencing was performed on PBMCs. The receptors here all came from a female donor in good health and CMV-seronegative.

The chain carries TRBV5-6 and TRBJ2-3; 9 nucleotides agree with TRBD2. V shed 4 bases and J 4 bases; nucleotides not matched to a gene: 7. CDR1 and CDR2 from the germline V gene are SGHDT and YYEEEE. The CDR3 is made up of 15 amino acids. CDR3 region: CASSPWAGGPDTQYF. CDR3 bases: TGTGCCAGCAGCCCCTGGGCGGGGGGGCCAGATACGCAGTATTTT.

This chain uses TRBV30 with TRBJ1-1; D gene ambiguous. Trimming pared 5 bases from V and 3 bases from J, leaving 10 bases between. The CDR3 runs 12 residues. In germline, CDR1 is GTSNPN, CDR2 SVGIG (reference sequence). The CDR3: CAWGLLDTEAFF. The CDR3 bases are TGTGCCTGGGGACTGTTGGACACTGAAGCTTTCTTT.

The V call is TRBV28, the J call TRBJ1-5; D call uncertain. There are 14 residues in the CDR3. V was clipped by 5 bases and J by 4 bases, with 12 bases between them. Germline-derived CDR1 and CDR2 are MDHEN and SYDVKM. CDR3 bases: TGTGCCAGCAGTCCCCCCTCGGGGAATCAGCCCCAGCATTTT. This codes for CASSPPSGNQPQHF.

The J gene is TRBJ1-2, the V gene TRBV27; D not resolved. Deletions cut 6 bases from V and 7 bases from J, with 12 bases between. The CDR3 extends over 12 amino acids. CDR1 and CDR2 (germline): MNHEY, SMNVEV (reference sequence). CDR3 loop: CASSTPPSGYTF. The CDR3, as DNA: TGTGCCAGCAGCACTCCCCCGAGTGGCTACACCTTC.

The V call is TRBV19, the J call TRBJ2-3; 8 bases agree with TRBD1. The V segment lost 3 bases and the J segment 4 bases; nucleotides outside the gene matches: 3. Per germline, CDR1 LNHDA and CDR2 SQIVND (reference sequence). This CDR3 region has 14 residues. The CDR3 sequence is CASSIKQGADTQYF. Here the CDR3 DNA reads TGTGCCAGTAGTATTAAACAGGGGGCAGATACGCAGTATTTT.

The chain uses TRBV30 and TRBJ2-7; tentatively, D is TRBD2 (6 bases). The CDR3 covers 15 residues. Germline V gene data show CDR1 as GTSNPN and CDR2 as SVGIG (reference sequence). The V and J ends lost 0 bases and 2 bases respectively, with 14 bases between them. CDR3 in amino acids: CAWSVLRDGAYEQYF. In DNA form, the CDR3 reads TGTGCCTGGAGTGTACTGCGGGACGGAGCCTACGAGCAGTACTTC.

The gene calls are TRBV9 and TRBJ2-5; D unresolved. There are 14 residues in the CDR3. Germline-derived CDR1 and CDR2 are SGDLS and YYNGEE. Trimming left V 0 bases short and J 0 bases short, with 6 bases between. CDR3 in DNA: TGTGCCAGCAGCGTAGGAACGGACCAAGAGACCCAGTACTTC. Its translation: CASSVGTDQETQYF.

The chain has TRBV2 and TRBJ2-7, with TRBD1 as a possible D gene (6 bases). This CDR3 comprises 14 residues. Trimming stripped 7 bases from V and 4 bases from J, with 17 bases between. The germline V gene has CDR1 SNHLY and CDR2 FYNNEI. The DNA of the CDR3 is TGTGCCAGCACCGGACAGTCTAACCTATACGAGCAGTACTTC. Protein product: CASTGQSNLYEQYF.